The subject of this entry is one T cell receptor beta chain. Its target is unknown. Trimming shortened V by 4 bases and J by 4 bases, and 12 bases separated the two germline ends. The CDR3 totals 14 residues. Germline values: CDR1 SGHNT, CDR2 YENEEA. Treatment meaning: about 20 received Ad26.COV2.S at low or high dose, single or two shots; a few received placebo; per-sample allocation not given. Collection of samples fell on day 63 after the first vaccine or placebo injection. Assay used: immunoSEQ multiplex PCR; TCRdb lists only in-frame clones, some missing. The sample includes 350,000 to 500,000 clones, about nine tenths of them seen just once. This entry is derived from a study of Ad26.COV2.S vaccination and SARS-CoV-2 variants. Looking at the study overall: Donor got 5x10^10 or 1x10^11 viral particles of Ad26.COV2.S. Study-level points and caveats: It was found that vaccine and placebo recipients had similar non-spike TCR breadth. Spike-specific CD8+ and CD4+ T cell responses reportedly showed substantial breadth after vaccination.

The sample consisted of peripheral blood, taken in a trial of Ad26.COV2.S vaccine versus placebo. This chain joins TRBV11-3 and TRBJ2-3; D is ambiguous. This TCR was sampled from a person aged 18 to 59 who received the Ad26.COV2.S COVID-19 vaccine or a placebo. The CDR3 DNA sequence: TGTGCCAGCAGCTCCCCGGGCGAGGCAGATACGCAGTATTTT. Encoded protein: CASSSPGEADTQYF.